This T cell receptor (beta chain) was captured by sequencing in a study of T cell responses to AZD1222 COVID-19 vaccine. Looked up from germline, CDR1 is SGHAT and CDR2 is FQNNGV. CDR3 length equals 12 residues. Trimming took off 4 bases at V and 7 bases at J, with 5 bases between the two ends. Assay: immunoSEQ multiplex PCR; the TCRdb copy retains only in-frame clones and omits some. Of 100,000 to 150,000 clones in the sample, approximately 91% were seen once. The receptor's source is an adult who received the AZD1222 COVID-19 vaccine. This specimen was peripheral blood, taken 28 days after the second AZD1222 dose. The chain couples TRBV11-2 to TRBJ1-6; no clear D. CDR3 in DNA: TGTGCCAGCAGCTCAAACAATTCACCCCTCCACTTT. The encoded protein is CASSSNNSPLHF.